A single sample is the source of the 24 T cell receptor beta chains below, sequenced in a study of OX40 agonist ivuxolimab in advanced cancers. Profiling relied on immunoSEQ multiplex PCR, and the TCRdb table lists in-frame clones only, not all of them. Altogether approximately 70,000 clones are present, about 90% being singletons, with the ten largest covering less than 6%. Sequences were derived from CD4+ or CD8+ T cells sorted from blood, sampled in a trial of the OX40 agonist ivuxolimab. Source of these receptors: an adult with an advanced solid tumor such as melanoma, head and neck, liver or kidney cancer.

The V gene is TRBV7-9, the J gene TRBJ2-7; maybe TRBD2 (6 bases). Germline CDR1 and CDR2: SEHNR and FQNEAQ (reference sequence). This CDR3 contains 14 residues. The V gene lost 5 bases and the J gene lost 3 bases, with 14 bases spanning the gap. DNA for the CDR3: TGTGCCAGCAGCCCCACGGGAGCGAGCTACGAGCAGTACTTC. Encoded protein: CASSPTGASYEQYF.

The chain is built from TRBV28 and TRBJ1-2; 9 nucleotides line up with TRBD1. Trimming removed 4 bases from V and 6 bases from J; junction bases left unmatched: 15. The CDR3 totals 17 residues. Germline V CDR1 and CDR2: MDHEN, SYDVKM. CDR3 sequence (DNA): TGTGCCAGCAGTTACCTGAGCAAGACAGGGGGAGTCGATGGCTACACCTTC. Its translation: CASSYLSKTGGVDGYTF.

This sequence joins TRBV30 and TRBJ2-4; D uncertain. The CDR3 sequence is 12 residues long. Trimming shortened V by 8 bases and J by 0 bases, and 8 bases separated the two germline ends. Germline V CDR1 and CDR2: GTSNPN, SVGIG (reference sequence). CDR3 sequence: CALLGAKNIQYF. The CDR3 DNA reads TGTGCCCTCTTGGGAGCCAAAAACATTCAGTACTTC. Full variable domain (missing parts from reference TRBV30 and TRBJ2-4): SQTIHQWPATLVQPVGSPLSLECTVEGTSNPNLYWYRQAAGRGLQLLFYSVGIGQISSEVPQNLSASRPQDRQFILSSKKLLLSDSGFYLCALLGAKNIQYFGAGTRLSVL.

The chain has TRBV6-6 and TRBJ1-1, with 10 positions matching TRBD1. The CDR3 is 16 residues long. The V and J ends lost 3 bases and 0 bases, in that order; junction bases with no gene match: 4. Germline loops: CDR1 MNHNY, CDR2 SVGAGI (reference sequence). The CDR3 loop reads CASSYGQGVLNTEAFF. The CDR3 DNA sequence: TGTGCCAGCAGTTATGGACAGGGGGTTCTGAACACTGAAGCTTTCTTT.

The CDR3 here is CASSLDQGGQGIGYTF. CDR3 nucleotide sequence: TGTGCCAGCAGCTTAGATCAAGGGGGCCAAGGTATAGGCTACACCTTC. The V call is TRBV7-6, the J call TRBJ1-2; 7 positions agree with TRBD1. The ends lost 1 base at V and 8 bases at J; junction bases unmatched: 13. The CDR3 has 16 amino acids. Looked up from germline, CDR1 is SGHVS and CDR2 is FNYEAQ.

Concerning this clone itself: The sample holds other DNA sequences that translate to the same CDR3. The chain has TRBV21-1 and TRBJ2-7. TRBV21-1 is shown as a pseudogene. The CDR3 runs to 12 residues. The CDR3: CALYRAAQEQYF. CDR3 DNA sequence: TGTGCCCTCTACCGAGCCGCCCAGGAGCAGTACTTC.

The chain combines TRBV2 with TRBJ1-2; possibly TRBD1 for D (6 bases). V lost 3 bases to trimming and J lost 6 bases, with 14 bases between them. Germline V lookup: CDR1 SNHLY, CDR2 FYNNEI. This CDR3 has 14 amino acids. CDR3 coding DNA: TGTGCCAGCAGTGATCCCGCGGGGGCGCATGGCTACACCTTC. This encodes CASSDPAGAHGYTF. Full variable domain (missing parts from reference TRBV2 and TRBJ1-2): EPEVTQTPSHQVTQMGQEVILRCVPISNHLYFYWYRQILGQKVEFLVSFYNNEISEKSEIFDDQFSVERPDGSNFTLKIRSTKLEDSAMYFCASSDPAGAHGYTFGSGTRLTVV.

This clone occurred once. The chain links TRBV13 to TRBJ1-1, with a weak D call TRBD1 (6 bases). The germline V gene has CDR1 PRHDT and CDR2 FYEKMQ (reference sequence). The length of the CDR3 is 14 residues. Trimming left V 2 bases short and J 1 base short, with 8 bases between. In DNA, the CDR3 is TGTGCCAGCAGCTTAAAGGGGGGGAACACTGAAGCTTTCTTT. This codes for CASSLKGGNTEAFF.

This sequence joins TRBV2 and TRBJ2-1; TRBD1 aligns across 9 bases. The CDR3 totals 14 residues. The germline V gene has CDR1 SNHLY and CDR2 FYNNEI. J gave up 7 bases and V 5 bases, and 6 bases lay outside the gene matches. The CDR3 bases are TGTGCCAGCAGTTCCGGGACAGGGTGGAATGAGCAGTTCTTC. Translating gives CASSSGTGWNEQFF.

This clone turned up a few times. This chain joins TRBV5-4 and TRBJ2-7; perhaps D is TRBD1 or TRBD2 (5 bases each). The CDR3 is 14 amino acids. CDR1 is SGHNT and CDR2 is YYREEE in the germline V gene (reference sequence). V shed 2 bases and J shed 2 bases, with 11 bases lying between them. As DNA, the CDR3 is TGTGCCAGCAGCTTTATGGGGGAGACCTACGAGCAGTACTTC. This sequence encodes CASSFMGETYEQYF.

The V gene is TRBV27, the J gene TRBJ1-4; no clear D. Looked up from germline, CDR1 is MNHEY and CDR2 is SMNVEV (reference sequence). The CDR3 has 17 residues. With 5 bases removed from V and 6 bases from J, the gap between germline ends came to 22 bases. CDR3 loop: CASSPLSTSPKDEKLFF. In DNA form, the CDR3 reads TGTGCCAGCAGTCCCTTATCGACCTCTCCAAAGGATGAAAAACTGTTTTTT.

The chain couples TRBV9 to TRBJ2-1; D gene uncertain. Trimming removed 3 bases from V and 0 bases from J, with 13 bases in between. CDR1 is SGDLS and CDR2 is YYNGEE in the germline V gene. The CDR3 runs to 16 residues. The CDR3 reads CASSGSAVSSYNEQFF. The CDR3 bases are TGTGCCAGCAGCGGCAGTGCGGTGAGCTCCTACAATGAGCAGTTCTTC.

J is TRBJ2-1 and V is TRBV7-9; 13 bases are a match to TRBD2. Germline V gene lookup returns CDR1 SEHNR and CDR2 FQNEAQ (reference sequence). This CDR3 is 18 amino acids long. Germline trimming cut 2 bases from V and 3 bases from J; bases unmatched to any gene: 7. CDR3 region: CASSLPGLAGNIYNEQFF. The CDR3 DNA is TGTGCCAGCAGCTTACCGGGACTAGCGGGGAACATCTACAATGAGCAGTTCTTC.

This clone was counted only a few times. J is TRBJ1-4 and V is TRBV9; no firm D call. This CDR3 is built from 14 residues. Trimming removed 0 bases from V and 0 bases from J, with 3 bases in between. Germline V gene data show CDR1 as SGDLS and CDR2 as YYNGEE. CDR3 sequence: CASSVEATNEKLFF. Written as DNA, the CDR3 is TGTGCCAGCAGCGTAGAGGCAACTAATGAAAAACTGTTTTTT.

The chain carries TRBV5-4 and TRBJ2-7; 13 bases are shared with TRBD2. CDR1 SGHNT and CDR2 YYREEE come from the germline V gene (reference sequence). This CDR3 has 15 amino acids. Unmatched junction bases numbered 4, after V lost 3 bases and J lost 4 bases. CDR3 in amino acids: CASSWTSGSGYEQYF. Here the CDR3 DNA reads TGTGCCAGCAGCTGGACTAGCGGGAGCGGGTACGAGCAGTACTTC.

CDR3 sequence (DNA): TGTGCCAGCAGTTTATCCCGGGTAGGGGCCCTTAACTATGGCTACACCTTC. It specifies CASSLSRVGALNYGYTF. V usage is TRBV27 and J usage is TRBJ1-2, with D possibly matching TRBD1 (5 bases). The germline V gene encodes CDR1 MNHEY and CDR2 SMNVEV (reference sequence). The length of the CDR3 is 17 residues. V was pared by 0 bases and J by 1 base, with 15 bases between.

V is TRBV13 and J is TRBJ1-2, with D perhaps matching TRBD1 (6 bases). Trimming removed 6 bases at V and 1 base at J, with 18 bases between. Germline V gives CDR1 PRHDT, CDR2 FYEKMQ (reference sequence). The CDR3 is 16 amino acids. CDR3 loop: CASRQTGIGVNYGYTF. The CDR3 bases are TGTGCCAGCAGACAAACAGGGATCGGAGTTAACTATGGCTACACCTTC.

This clone has more than one count but fewer than ten. The rearrangement uses TRBV19 and TRBJ1-1, with D unresolved. Trimming removed 7 bases from V and 1 base from J, with 7 bases in between. Germline V lookup: CDR1 LNHDA, CDR2 SQIVND (reference sequence). The CDR3 is made up of 12 amino acids. The chain's CDR3 is CASMEGNTEAFF. The CDR3 DNA reads TGTGCCAGTATGGAAGGGAACACTGAAGCTTTCTTT.

The rearrangement uses TRBV29-1 and TRBJ1-2, with TRBD1 as a possible D gene (6 bases). The V end was cut by 7 bases, the J end by 8 bases, with 17 bases between. Germline V gene data show CDR1 as SQVTM and CDR2 as ANQGSEA. The CDR3 loop spans 12 amino acids. The CDR3 sequence is CSEHRAQGGYTF. The CDR3 DNA reads TGCAGCGAGCACAGGGCGCAAGGAGGCTACACCTTC.

The chain recombines TRBV27 with TRBJ2-7, with TRBD1 matching 9 bases. The CDR3 has 14 residues. Germline assignment: CDR1 MNHEY and CDR2 SMNVEV (reference sequence). V was clipped by 1 base and J by 5 bases; unmatched bases: 3. The CDR3 loop is CASSLLGQGHEQYF. In nucleotides, the CDR3 is TGTGCCAGCAGTTTATTGGGACAGGGCCACGAGCAGTACTTC.

Notes on this clone: A read error may produce the germline difference seen at one junction end. The rearrangement links TRBV9 to TRBJ2-2, with a weak D call TRBD2 (5 bases). There are 15 residues in the CDR3. Germline V gives CDR1 SGDLS, CDR2 YYNGEE. CDR3 nucleotides: TGTGCCAGCAACGTACCGGGCCGGGGAACCGGGGAGCTGTTTTTT. Protein sequence: CASNVPGRGTGELFF.

The chain joins TRBV7-6 to TRBJ1-4, with D perhaps TRBD1 (6 bases). This CDR3 has 17 residues. The V end lost 0 bases, the J end lost 1 base, and 12 bases lay between the germline ends. Germline CDR1 reads SGHVS; CDR2 reads FNYEAQ. Here the CDR3 reads CASSLALGAETNEKLFF. CDR3 bases: TGTGCCAGCAGCTTAGCGCTGGGGGCGGAAACTAATGAAAAACTGTTTTTT.

V gene TRBV4-3 combines with J gene TRBJ2-7; weak D call: TRBD2 (6 bases). This CDR3 contains 16 residues. V dropped 1 base and J dropped 2 bases, with 15 bases sitting between them. The germline CDR1 and CDR2 sequences are LGHNA and YSLEER. The CDR3 DNA reads as TGCGCCAGCAGCCAAGCCCTCGGGGGACCCACCTACGAGCAGTACTTC. It encodes CASSQALGGPTYEQYF.

V gene TRBV4-3 combines with J gene TRBJ2-7, with a possible D match to TRBD2 (5 bases). The germline gives CDR1 LGHNA, CDR2 YSLEER. V lost 0 bases to trimming and J lost 0 bases, with 9 bases between them. CDR3 length: 15 amino acids. CDR3 coding DNA: TGCGCCAGCAGCCAAGATCAAAGCGGCTCCTACGAGCAGTACTTC. Its protein is CASSQDQSGSYEQYF.